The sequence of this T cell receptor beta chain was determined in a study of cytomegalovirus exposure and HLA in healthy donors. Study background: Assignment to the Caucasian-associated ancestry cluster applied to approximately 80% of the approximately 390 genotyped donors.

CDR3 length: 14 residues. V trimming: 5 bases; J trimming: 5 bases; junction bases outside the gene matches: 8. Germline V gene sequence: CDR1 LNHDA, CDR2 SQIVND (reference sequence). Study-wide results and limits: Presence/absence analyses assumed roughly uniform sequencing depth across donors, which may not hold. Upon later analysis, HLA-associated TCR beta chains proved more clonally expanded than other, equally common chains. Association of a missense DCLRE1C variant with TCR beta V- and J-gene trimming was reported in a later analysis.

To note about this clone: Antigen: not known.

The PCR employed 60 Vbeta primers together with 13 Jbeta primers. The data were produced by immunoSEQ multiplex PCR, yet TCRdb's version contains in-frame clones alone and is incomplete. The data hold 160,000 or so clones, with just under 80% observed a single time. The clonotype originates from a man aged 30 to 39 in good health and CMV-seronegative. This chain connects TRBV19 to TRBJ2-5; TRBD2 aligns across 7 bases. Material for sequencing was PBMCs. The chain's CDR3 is CASSPGVGGETQYF. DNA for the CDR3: TGTGCCAGTAGTCCGGGGGTGGGGGGGGAGACCCAGTACTTC.